One and the same sample provided the 15 T cell receptor beta chains below, sequenced in a study of tissue T cells after allogeneic stem cell transplantation. Time point denoted: mouse harvest day 7 after allogeneic transplant. The graft held 10^6 splenic CD5+ T cells and 10^7 T-cell-depleted bone marrow cells. Generated by immunoSEQ multiplex PCR, the TCRdb table keeps only in-frame clones and is missing some. Of roughly 4,200 clones in the sample, 45% to 60% were seen once. The sequenced sample consisted of lymph node tissue. Receptor source: a female BALB/c mouse given C57BL/6 T cells with graft-versus-host disease after an allogeneic hematopoietic cell transplant.

On this clone itself: Mouse names are used for the genes. The CDR3 bases that were read are TGTGCCTGGACCGACAGGGGAGGAAATACGCTCTAT. It codes for CAWTDRGGNTLY. The full CDR3 protein is CAWTDRGGNTLYF. The V gene is TRBV31, the J gene TRBJ1-3; 8 bases line up with TRBD1. The read comes to an end 1 residue before the CDR3 does, leaving the germline J gene to fill in the end. The CDR3 runs to 13 residues. Per germline, CDR1 GKSSPN and CDR2 SITVG. The V and J ends lost 4 bases and 4 bases, in that order; junction bases with no gene match: 3.

This clone has only a few counts. Gene names are mouse gene names. The CDR3 extends 1 residue past the end of the read, so its final part is completed from the germline J gene. This chain links TRBV3 with TRBJ1-2, with a tentative D call TRBD1 (6 bases). Trimming pared 5 bases from V and 1 base from J, leaving 8 bases between. Germline CDR1 reads SNHLY; CDR2 reads FYNGKV (reference sequence). The CDR3 contains 13 residues. CDR3 bases read: TGTGCCAGCAGCGTACAGGGAAACTCCGACTACACC. It yields the protein CASSVQGNSDYT. The entire CDR3 protein is CASSVQGNSDYTF.

Only a few counts were recorded for this clone. The gene names given are mouse names. The read finishes 1 residue shy of the CDR3 end, and the germline J gene is used to complete it. This sequence joins TRBV26 and TRBJ1-4, with D perhaps TRBD1 (6 bases). CDR3 length equals 14 residues. CDR1 KGHPV and CDR2 FQNQEV come from the germline V gene (reference sequence). Trimming stripped 4 bases from V and 3 bases from J, with 9 bases between. CDR3 DNA, as far as it was read: TGTGCCAGCAGTCGCAGGGGAGCCAACGAAAGATTATTT. Its translation is CASSRRGANERLF. The entire CDR3 protein reads CASSRRGANERLFF.

A word on this clone: The listed genes are named as in mouse. The DNA ends 1 residue before the CDR3 does, and the rest of the CDR3 is filled in from the germline J gene. V gene TRBV16 combines with J gene TRBJ2-5; the D is unclear. The CDR3 sequence is 14 residues long. V was trimmed by 1 base and J by 0 bases, leaving 5 bases between them. CDR1 and CDR2 from the germline V gene are SGHSA and FRNQAP. CDR3 region: CASSLVDNQDTQYF. The CDR3 bases that were read are TGTGCAAGCAGCTTAGTGGACAACCAAGACACCCAGTAC.

This clone was seen a handful of times. Mouse germline and gene names are used. The CDR3 end lies 1 residue beyond the end of the read and is filled in from the germline J gene. The chain joins TRBV23 to TRBJ2-7; the table's D call TRBD2 went unverified against the DNA. The CDR3 extends over 14 amino acids. The germline gives CDR1 KGHTA, CDR2 FQNQQP. Partial CDR3 DNA: TGCTCCAGCAGGGGGACTGGGGGCTCCTATGAACAGTAC. Protein: CSSRGTGGSYEQY. The CDR3, in full, reads CSSRGTGGSYEQYF.

As for this clone: Gene names and germline match the mouse. Coverage ceases 1 residue before the CDR3 finishes, and the germline J gene fills in the end. V and J are TRBV26 and TRBJ2-1, with D perhaps being TRBD1 or TRBD2 (5 bases each). The CDR3 has 13 amino acids. V was trimmed by 6 bases and J by 1 base, leaving 7 bases between them. Germline loops: CDR1 KGHPV, CDR2 FQNQEV (reference sequence). CDR3 DNA (partial): TGTGCCAGCAGACGGGACAACTATGCTGAGCAGTTC. Translating it yields CASRRDNYAEQF. The full CDR3 protein is CASRRDNYAEQFF. The entire variable domain, with the rest obtained from reference TRBV26 and TRBJ2-1, is as follows: NSKVIQTPRYLVKGQGQKAKMRCIPEKGHPVVFWYQQNKNNEFKFLINFQNQEVLQQIDMTEKRFSAECPSNSPCSLEIQSSEAGDSALYLCASRRDNYAEQFFGPGTRLTVL.

Concerning this clone itself: Mouse germline and gene names are used. From the germline J gene comes the end of the CDR3, since the read stops 1 residue before it. Different DNA sequences within this sample yield the same CDR3. V gene TRBV26 combines with J gene TRBJ1-4, with a tentative D call TRBD1 (5 bases). The CDR3 has 14 amino acids. Trimming took off 4 bases at V and 7 bases at J, with 13 bases between the two ends. Germline V gene sequence: CDR1 KGHPV, CDR2 FQNQEV (reference sequence). CDR3 residues: CASSRTGEGERLFF. The CDR3 DNA, read in part, is TGTGCCAGCAGTCGGACGGGGGAGGGCGAAAGATTATTT.

Of note for this clone: The listed genes are named as in mouse. The observed sequence ends 1 residue before the CDR3 terminus, with the missing tail filled in from the germline J gene. The rearrangement uses TRBV26 and TRBJ2-3, with 7 nucleotides matching TRBD2. V lost 6 bases and J lost 0; bases outside the gene matches: 6. In germline, CDR1 is KGHPV, CDR2 FQNQEV (reference sequence). The CDR3 length is 15 residues. CDR3 residues: CASSPVGGSAETLYF. The sequenced part of the CDR3 DNA is TGTGCCAGCAGCCCCGTGGGGGGTAGTGCAGAAACGCTGTAT.

Only a few counts were recorded for this clone. The gene names here belong to mouse. The CDR3 DNA, read in part, is TGTGCTAGCAGTTCGGGGACCCTCACAGAAGTCTTC. It specifies CASSSGTLTEVF. The whole CDR3 sequence is CASSSGTLTEVFF. The V gene is TRBV29, the J gene TRBJ1-1, with D perhaps matching TRBD1 (5 bases). Read data end 1 residue before the CDR3 end; the end is taken from the germline J gene. With 4 bases removed from V and 4 bases from J, the gap between germline ends came to 10 bases. CDR1 is MSHET, CDR2 SYDVDS, per germline. The CDR3 runs 13 residues. Full variable domain (outside the CDR3, taken from reference TRBV29 and TRBJ1-1): DMKVTQMPRYLIKRMGENVLLECGQDMSHETMYWYRQDPGLGLQLIYISYDVDSNSEGDIPKGYRVSRKKREHFSLILDSAKTNQTSVYFCASSSGTLTEVFFGKGTRLTVV.

Comments on this clone: Genes and germline come from the mouse. The DNA read from the CDR3 is TGTGCAAGCAGCTTAGGGGACAGGGGAAATACGCTCTAT. Residues: CASSLGDRGNTLY. The complete CDR3 reads CASSLGDRGNTLYF. J is TRBJ1-3 and V is TRBV16; 8 bases line up with TRBD1. The CDR3 is cut off 1 residue early in the read; its end comes from the germline J gene. Germline-derived CDR1 and CDR2 are SGHSA and FRNQAP. CDR3 length equals 14 residues. V dropped 1 base and J dropped 4; count of bases not matched to a gene: 0.

To note about this clone: Mouse gene names apply. The read ends 1 residue early relative to the CDR3; the germline J gene fills the gap. This chain connects TRBV13-1 to TRBJ2-7; D perhaps matches TRBD1 (5 bases). This CDR3 region has 13 residues. V was shortened by 3 bases and J by 0 bases, with 7 bases between the two germline ends. In germline, CDR1 is NSHNY, CDR2 SYGAGN. Incomplete CDR3 DNA: TGTGCCAGCAGTGGACAGAGCTCCTATGAACAGTAC. Its translation is CASSGQSSYEQY. The whole CDR3 protein reads CASSGQSSYEQYF.

Of note for this clone: Mouse gene names and germline throughout. The read ends 1 residue early relative to the CDR3; the germline J gene fills the gap. V usage is TRBV13-2 and J usage is TRBJ2-5; 9 bases are a match to TRBD1. Germline trimming cut 2 bases from V and 3 bases from J; bases unmatched to any gene: 1. This CDR3 has 14 amino acids. Germline lookup yields CDR1 NNHNN and CDR2 SYGAGS (reference sequence). CDR3 in amino acids: CASGEGTGQDTQYF. The part of the CDR3 DNA that was read is TGTGCCAGCGGTGAAGGGACAGGGCAAGACACCCAGTAC.

A remark on this clone: Gene labels here are mouse ones. The CDR3 goes on 1 residue after the read ends, and that part is filled in from the germline J gene. This same CDR3 is encoded by further DNA sequences in the sample. The rearrangement links TRBV26 to TRBJ1-1; D may be TRBD1 (5 bases). The CDR3 extends over 13 amino acids. Germline V CDR1 and CDR2: KGHPV, FQNQEV (reference sequence). With 4 bases removed from V and 1 base from J, the gap between germline ends came to 7 bases. CDR3 loop: CASSPGQNTEVFF. CDR3 bases read: TGTGCCAGCAGTCCCGGACAAAACACAGAAGTCTTC.

This clone is large in the sample. Germline and genes: mouse. The read ends 1 residue shy of where the CDR3 ends; the end is completed using the germline J gene. The V and J genes are TRBV12-2 and TRBJ2-7; TRBD1 agrees at 11 bases. The V and J ends lost 0 bases and 4 bases, in that order; junction bases with no gene match: 4. In germline, CDR1 is SGHLS, CDR2 HYDKME. The CDR3 runs 15 residues. The CDR3 reads CASSLEGQGGYEQYF. The CDR3 DNA, read in part, is TGTGCCAGCTCTCTCGAGGGACAGGGGGGTTATGAACAGTAC.

Points on this clone: Gene names and germline match the mouse. The CDR3 is cut off 1 residue early in the read; its end comes from the germline J gene. V and J are TRBV31 and TRBJ1-5; no reliable D call. The CDR3 spans 14 residues. From germline, CDR1 is GKSSPN and CDR2 SITVG. With 0 bases removed from V and 0 bases from J, the gap between germline ends came to 6 bases. The CDR3 reads CAWSLGSNNQAPLF. The part of the CDR3 DNA that was read is TGTGCCTGGAGTCTAGGCAGTAACAACCAGGCTCCGCTT.